The present TCR beta chain was sequenced within a study of shared clonotypes between healthy human individuals. CDR1 and CDR2 from the germline V gene are SNHLY and FYNNEI. V lost 6 bases to trimming and J lost 11 bases, with 16 bases between them. There are 13 residues in the CDR3. The table lists this clone with a count of one. Clones were read by immunoSEQ multiplex PCR, and TCRdb kept only the in-frame ones, dropping some. This table holds about 600,000 clones, roughly 97% found once. Sequenced: naive CD4+ T cells sorted from blood. Subset: CD45RA+ positively selected. The chain has TRBV2 and TRBJ1-4, with D possibly matching TRBD1 (5 bases). The receptor's source is a woman aged 30 to 39 in good health. CDR3 region: CASRGDAGRKLFF. The CDR3 nucleotides read TGTGCCAGCAGGGGGGACGCCGGCAGGAAACTGTTTTTT. The complete variable domain, with remaining parts taken from reference TRBV2 and TRBJ1-4, reads EPEVTQTPSHQVTQMGQEVILRCVPISNHLYFYWYRQILGQKVEFLVSFYNNEISEKSEIFDDQFSVERPDGSNFTLKIRSTKLEDSAMYFCASRGDAGRKLFFGSGTQLSVL.